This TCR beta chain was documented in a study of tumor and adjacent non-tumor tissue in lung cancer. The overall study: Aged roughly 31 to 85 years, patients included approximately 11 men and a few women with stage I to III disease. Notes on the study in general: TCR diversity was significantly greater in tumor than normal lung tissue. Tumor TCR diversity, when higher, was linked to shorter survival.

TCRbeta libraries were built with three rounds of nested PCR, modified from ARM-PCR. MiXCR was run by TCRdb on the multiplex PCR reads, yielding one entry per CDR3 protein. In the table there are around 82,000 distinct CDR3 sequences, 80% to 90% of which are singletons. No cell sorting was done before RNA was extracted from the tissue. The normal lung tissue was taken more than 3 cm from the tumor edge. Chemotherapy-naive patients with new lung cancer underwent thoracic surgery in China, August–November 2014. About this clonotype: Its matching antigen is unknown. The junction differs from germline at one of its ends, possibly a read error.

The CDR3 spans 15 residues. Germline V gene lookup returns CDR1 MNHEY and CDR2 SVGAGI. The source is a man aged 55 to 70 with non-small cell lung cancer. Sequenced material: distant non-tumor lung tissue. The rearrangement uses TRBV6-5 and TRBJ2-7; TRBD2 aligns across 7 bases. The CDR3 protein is CASSYHWGGDYEYFF. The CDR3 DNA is TGTGCCAGCAGTTACCACTGGGGCGGGGACTACGAGTATTTCTTC.